These 32 T cell receptor beta chains were all obtained from the same sample, sequenced in a study of T-cell memory formation after mild COVID-19 (TCRdb year 2021). The library was produced with 5' RACE. Sequencing took place on an Illumina NovaSeq 6000. TCRdb reprocessed the public reads (quality trimming at Q25 with fastp, clone calling with MiXCR) and kept in-frame beta chains. Entries are consolidated by CDR3 protein sequence, retaining the most common genes and DNA. The sample profile shows some 150,000 distinct CDR3 sequences; 6% to 7% of them were found once. The ten biggest clones cover roughly 2.1% of the sample. Specimen: PBMCs or a T cell subset sorted from them (not recorded which). All receptors come from an adult woman who had mild COVID-19 (a few samples of this study predate the infection). The sample titles of this study are shuffled in the database, so cell type and time point are left out; the donor was told from shared clones.

This clonotype was recorded at least ten times. CDR3 coding DNA: TGCAGCGTATTAAACCCGAGACAGGGGGCGCGCACCGGGGAGCTGTTTTTT. Encoded protein: CSVLNPRQGARTGELFF. J is TRBJ2-2 and V is TRBV29-1; the match to TRBD1 covers 10 bases. CDR3 length equals 17 residues. In germline, CDR1 is SQVTM, CDR2 ANQGSEA. Trimming took 6 bases from V and 4 from J; bases not matched to a gene: 14.

The V call is TRBV12-3 or TRBV12-4, the J call TRBJ2-1; 7 positions agree with TRBD1. The CDR3 runs to 14 residues. V lost 8 bases to trimming and J lost 4 bases; unmatched junction nucleotides: 8. CDR3 coding DNA: TGTGCCAGCCCTCGACAGGGCGTTTACAATGAGCAGTTCTTC. The encoded protein is CASPRQGVYNEQFF.

This clonotype has more than one count but fewer than ten. The chain recombines TRBV4-2 with TRBJ2-7, with D perhaps TRBD2 (5 bases). Between the trimmed V and J ends, which lost 0 bases and 2 bases, there was a span of 8 bases. The CDR3 is 14 amino acids. Germline CDR1 LGHNA, CDR2 YNFKEQ. The CDR3 DNA reads as TGTGCCAGCAGCCAAGACAGCGGTACCTACGAGCAGTACTTC. Protein product: CASSQDSGTYEQYF.

Only a few counts were recorded for this clonotype. The chain is built from TRBV7-8 and TRBJ2-2; D gene ambiguous. Germline CDR1 SGHVS, CDR2 FQNEAQ. Trimming stripped 1 base from V and 1 base from J, with 13 bases between. The CDR3 is 17 residues long. The CDR3 DNA sequence: TGTGCCAGCAGCTTAGAATCCGCCCTCGGGAACACCGGGGAGCTGTTTTTT. As protein: CASSLESALGNTGELFF. Complete variable domain (other parts from reference TRBV7-8 and TRBJ2-2): GAGVSQSPRYKVAKRGQDVALRCDPISGHVSLFWYQQALGQGPEFLTYFQNEAQLDKSGLPSDRFFAERPEGSVSTLKIQRTQQEDSAVYLCASSLESALGNTGELFFGEGSRLTVL.

This clonotype was recorded many times. The chain is built from TRBV6-5 and TRBJ2-1; 12 bases match TRBD1. CDR3 size: 18 residues. Germline V gives CDR1 MNHEY, CDR2 SVGAGI. V dropped 6 bases and J dropped 6; count of bases not matched to a gene: 15. In nucleotides, the CDR3 is TGTGCCAGCAGCCACTGGGGACAGGGGGCATTTGGCCTCAATGAGCAGTTCTTC. This sequence encodes CASSHWGQGAFGLNEQFF.

J is TRBJ2-1 and V is TRBV5-1, with D uncertain. Germline loops: CDR1 SGHRS, CDR2 YFSETQ. Trimming stripped 1 base from V and 10 bases from J, with 12 bases between. The CDR3 extends over 13 amino acids. The CDR3 DNA sequence: TGCGCCAGCAGCTTGTCCGGGCCGTACGAGCAGTTCTTC. Its protein product is CASSLSGPYEQFF.

This clonotype has ten or more counts. The genes are TRBV12-3 or TRBV12-4 and TRBJ1-1; D may be TRBD1 (6 bases). Trimming took 6 bases from V and 12 from J, leaving 29 bases between them. This CDR3 spans 16 amino acids. The DNA of the CDR3 is TGTGCCAGCAGGCCACTGTCCGGGGGCGAAGGTTTGGGGTCTTTCTTT. Translated, it gives CASRPLSGGEGLGSFF.

The genes are TRBV18 and TRBJ2-7; perhaps TRBD1 as D (5 bases). This CDR3 has 18 amino acids. The V end was cut by 2 bases, the J end by 2 bases, with 22 bases between. Per the germline V gene, CDR1 is KGHSH and CDR2 is LQKENI. DNA for the CDR3: TGTGCCAGCTCACCAAGACAGATTCTGCTGGGCGGAACCTACGAGCAGTACTTC. Translating it yields CASSPRQILLGGTYEQYF.

The gene calls are TRBV5-5 and TRBJ2-7; no clear D. Deletions cut 0 bases from V and 3 bases from J, with 10 bases between. The germline CDR1 and CDR2 sequences are SGHKS and YYEKEE (reference sequence). The CDR3 spans 14 residues. CDR3 loop: CASSLDSTLYEQYF. CDR3 in DNA: TGTGCCAGCAGCTTGGACAGCACTCTCTACGAGCAGTACTTC.

Ten or more counts support this clonotype. This chain uses TRBV20-1 with TRBJ2-5; 7 bases are shared with TRBD2. V trimming: 0 bases; J trimming: 5 bases; junction bases outside the gene matches: 15. CDR3 length: 17 amino acids. Per germline, CDR1 DFQATT and CDR2 SNEGSKA (reference sequence). In DNA form, the CDR3 reads TGCAGTGCTAGAGATCATAGAGGGAGGGCTATTCGGGAGACCCAGTACTTC. It translates to CSARDHRGRAIRETQYF.

In its sample, this clonotype was seen many times. V gene TRBV12-3 or TRBV12-4 combines with J gene TRBJ2-5, with 9 nucleotides matching TRBD2. The CDR3 loop spans 15 amino acids. The ends lost 3 bases at V and 5 bases at J; junction bases unmatched: 7. The DNA for the CDR3 is TGTGCCAGCAGTTTTACTAGCGGGTTCAGGGAGACCCAGTACTTC. Encoded protein: CASSFTSGFRETQYF.

This clonotype has a handful of counts. The genes are TRBV24-1 and TRBJ2-1; 10 bases map to TRBD1. V shed 5 bases, J shed 5 bases, and the junction held 11 bases outside the gene matches. CDR1 and CDR2 from the germline V gene are KGHDR and SFDVKD. CDR3 size: 17 residues. The DNA for the CDR3 is TGTGCCACCAGTGGAGGTCTAGGGACAGGGGTAGACAATGAGCAGTTCTTC. Residues: CATSGGLGTGVDNEQFF.

This clonotype was observed many times. This sequence joins TRBV7-3 and TRBJ1-5, with TRBD1 as a possible D gene (6 bases). The V gene lost 5 bases and the J gene lost 2 bases, with 16 bases spanning the gap. Germline V gene data show CDR1 as SGHTA and CDR2 as FQGTGA. There are 16 residues in the CDR3. The CDR3 DNA sequence: TGTGCCAGCAGCCCCCCCCGACAGGCGTGCAATCAGCCCCAGCATTTT. It codes for CASSPPRQACNQPQHF.

This clonotype was counted a few times. V and J are TRBV2 and TRBJ1-1, with D unclear. Germline CDR1 SNHLY, CDR2 FYNNEI. The CDR3 length is 13 residues. V was pared by 2 bases and J by 5 bases, with 9 bases between. In nucleotides, the CDR3 is TGTGCCAGCAGTGAATCCCCAGGTACTGAAGCTTTCTTT. Translating it yields CASSESPGTEAFF.

This clonotype was picked up many times. The chain joins TRBV5-5 to TRBJ2-1, with D perhaps TRBD2 (7 bases). V was clipped by 0 bases and J by 10 bases, with 29 bases between them. The CDR3 is 19 amino acids. Looked up from germline, CDR1 is SGHKS and CDR2 is YYEKEE (reference sequence). The CDR3 is CASSLELGGRATMGWEQFF. DNA for the CDR3: TGTGCCAGCAGCTTGGAATTGGGGGGGCGAGCCACAATGGGATGGGAGCAGTTCTTC.

This clonotype turned up a few times. CDR3 nucleotides: TGTGCCAGCAGCTTAGGGACAGTGAACTACGAGCAGTACTTC. This translates into CASSLGTVNYEQYF. The chain joins TRBV7-2 to TRBJ2-7, with TRBD1 as a possible D gene (6 bases). Between the trimmed V and J ends, which lost 1 base and 3 bases, there was a span of 10 bases. In germline, CDR1 is SGHTA, CDR2 FQGNSA. The CDR3 runs to 14 residues.

This clonotype was seen more than once but under ten times. The chain is built from TRBV18 and TRBJ2-1; the D call may be TRBD1 or TRBD2 (5 bases each). With 1 base removed from V and 8 bases from J, the gap between germline ends came to 15 bases. The CDR3 sequence is 15 residues long. Germline CDR1 and CDR2: KGHSH and LQKENI. The CDR3 coding sequence is TGTGCCAGCTCACCACAGGGGCGGGCGGGCGATGAGCAGTTCTTC. It yields the protein CASSPQGRAGDEQFF.

V gene TRBV20-1 combines with J gene TRBJ2-7, with D perhaps matching TRBD1 (6 bases). V was shortened by 6 bases and J by 2 bases, with 23 bases between the two germline ends. This CDR3 spans 16 amino acids. Germline V lookup: CDR1 DFQATT, CDR2 SNEGSKA (reference sequence). CDR3 residues: CSAPLPSGQTTYEQYF. The CDR3 DNA reads TGCAGTGCCCCCCTCCCCTCCGGACAGACTACCTACGAGCAGTACTTC.

In its sample, this clonotype was seen many times. This chain joins TRBV4-1 and TRBJ2-5, with D hard to call. Germline V CDR1 and CDR2: MGHRA, YSYEKL. CDR3 length equals 13 residues. The V end lost 1 base, the J end lost 1 base, and 4 bases lay between the germline ends. The CDR3 bases are TGCGCCAGCAGCCAAGGCGTCCAAGAGACCCAGTACTTC. Its protein product is CASSQGVQETQYF.

This clonotype was recorded at least ten times. This sequence joins TRBV4-3 and TRBJ2-1; the D call may be TRBD1 or TRBD2 (6 bases each). The germline V and J ends were trimmed by 3 bases and 5 bases, with 14 bases remaining between them. In germline, CDR1 is LGHNA, CDR2 YSLEER. The CDR3 totals 15 residues. The CDR3 nucleotides read TGCGCCAGCAGCCAGATAGGGGGACTCAACAATGAGCAGTTCTTC. This translates into CASSQIGGLNNEQFF.

This clonotype came up many times. This chain links TRBV11-3 with TRBJ2-7; 9 bases are a match to TRBD2. J gave up 5 bases and V 5 bases, and 13 bases lay outside the gene matches. There are 16 residues in the CDR3. Germline V gene lookup returns CDR1 SGHNT and CDR2 YENEEA. CDR3 sequence (DNA): TGTGCCAGCAGCCCCGGCATAGCGGGAGCTTACCACGAGCAGTACTTC. Its translation: CASSPGIAGAYHEQYF.

This clonotype was counted at least ten times. This chain connects TRBV12-3 or TRBV12-4 to TRBJ1-4; 7 bases align to TRBD1. The CDR3 length is 14 residues. V dropped 6 bases and J dropped 7; count of bases not matched to a gene: 8. CDR3 DNA sequence: TGTGCCAGCAGCCAGCACAGGGGAGGTGAAAAACTGTTTTTT. Encoded protein: CASSQHRGGEKLFF.

Only a few counts were recorded for this clonotype. The rearrangement uses TRBV2 and TRBJ2-5; no definite D call. V shed 7 bases and J shed 2 bases, with 11 bases lying between them. The CDR3 length is 13 residues. CDR1 and CDR2 from the germline V gene are SNHLY and FYNNEI. The CDR3 sequence: CASKRRAQETQYF. In DNA form, the CDR3 reads TGTGCCAGCAAACGGCGCGCTCAAGAGACCCAGTACTTC. The full variable domain, completed using reference TRBV2 and TRBJ2-5, is EPEVTQTPSHQVTQMGQEVILRCVPISNHLYFYWYRQILGQKVEFLVSFYNNEISEKSEIFDDQFSVERPDGSNFTLKIRSTKLEDSAMYFCASKRRAQETQYFGPGTRLLVL.

This clonotype was seen at least ten times. This chain uses TRBV5-1 with TRBJ1-6, with 8 nucleotides matching TRBD1. The V and J ends lost 2 bases and 3 bases, in that order; junction bases with no gene match: 4. The CDR3 has 16 amino acids. The germline CDR1 and CDR2 sequences are SGHRS and YFSETQ. The CDR3 bases are TGCGCCAGCAGCTTTGACAGGGGCGGCTATAATTCACCCCTCCACTTT. Its translation is CASSFDRGGYNSPLHF.

This clonotype was picked up a small number of times. The rearrangement joins TRBV6-5 to TRBJ1-2; no reliable D call. Germline values: CDR1 MNHEY, CDR2 SVGAGI. Trimming stripped 6 bases from V and 2 bases from J, with 10 bases between. The CDR3 extends over 13 amino acids. The CDR3 here is CASRAIPNYGYTF. CDR3 bases: TGTGCCAGCAGGGCGATCCCAAACTATGGCTACACCTTC.

The rearrangement joins TRBV6-6 to TRBJ1-2, with 9 bases matching TRBD1. The CDR3 totals 14 residues. V shed 7 bases and J 2 bases; nucleotides not matched to a gene: 5. Germline V gene lookup returns CDR1 MNHNY and CDR2 SVGAGI (reference sequence). In nucleotides, the CDR3 is TGTGCCAGCAATCCCGGGACAGGGAACTATGGCTACACCTTC. Residues: CASNPGTGNYGYTF.

V usage is TRBV7-2 and J usage is TRBJ2-1; the D gene is possibly TRBD2 (6 bases). Germline V lookup: CDR1 SGHTA, CDR2 FQGNSA. The CDR3 consists of 15 residues. V was trimmed by 5 bases and J by 0 bases, leaving 11 bases between them. The CDR3 protein is CASSLTTSSYNEQFF. The CDR3 bases are TGTGCCAGCAGCCTTACGACTAGCTCCTACAATGAGCAGTTCTTC.

This clonotype was detected only a few times. This chain connects TRBV11-2 to TRBJ2-2, with 7 positions matching TRBD2. CDR1 and CDR2 from the germline V gene are SGHAT and FQNNGV. CDR3 size: 15 residues. J lost 4 bases, V lost 1 base, and 3 bases had no gene match. The CDR3 here is CASSLVPSGTGELFF. CDR3 bases: TGTGCCAGCAGCTTAGTCCCTAGCGGCACCGGGGAGCTGTTTTTT. Together with reference TRBV11-2 and TRBJ2-2, the CDR3 gives the full variable domain: EAGVAQSPRYKIIEKRQSVAFWCNPISGHATLYWYQQILGQGPKLLIQFQNNGVVDDSQLPKDRFSAERLKGVDSTLKIQPAKLEDSAVYLCASSLVPSGTGELFFGEGSRLTVL.

This clonotype turned up a few times. The gene calls are TRBV24-1 and TRBJ2-7; 10 nucleotides agree with TRBD2. CDR3 size: 18 residues. Trimming took 4 bases from V and 0 from J; bases not matched to a gene: 11. CDR1 is KGHDR and CDR2 is SFDVKD in the germline V gene. The CDR3 nucleotides read TGTGCCACCAGTGACTCGCGAAGCAGCGGGAGGGACTCCTACGAGCAGTACTTC. Amino acid sequence: CATSDSRSSGRDSYEQYF.

Written as DNA, the CDR3 is TGTGCCACCAGCAGGGGGGGGTCCCCTAGCACAGATACGCAGTATTTT. Its translation: CATSRGGSPSTDTQYF. The gene calls are TRBV15 and TRBJ2-3; TRBD2 aligns across 7 bases. Germline CDR1 is LNHNV and CDR2 is YYDKDF (reference sequence). V dropped 3 bases and J dropped 0; count of bases not matched to a gene: 6. The CDR3 is 16 residues long.

This clonotype was counted between two and nine times. The chain couples TRBV18 to TRBJ1-1; the match to TRBD1 covers 7 bases. The CDR3 consists of 17 residues. Germline CDR1 is KGHSH and CDR2 is LQKENI. J was trimmed by 5 bases and V by 2 bases; bases with no gene match: 14. This CDR3 reads CASSPSPVATGSTEAFF. For the CDR3, the DNA is TGTGCCAGCTCACCATCTCCCGTGGCGACAGGGAGTACTGAAGCTTTCTTT.

This clonotype was detected many times. The V gene is TRBV20-1, the J gene TRBJ1-2, with 7 bases fitting TRBD1. V gave up 8 bases and J gave up 3 bases; unmatched junction bases: 12. Germline V gene data show CDR1 as DFQATT and CDR2 as SNEGSKA (reference sequence). This CDR3 spans 14 amino acids. DNA of the CDR3: TGCAGTCCCTACCGGGACAGCGGGCACTATGGCTACACCTTC. Residues: CSPYRDSGHYGYTF.